What follows describes a single T cell receptor (beta chain). This entry comes from a study of blood T cell repertoires in COVID-19. On the study more broadly: The United States, Italy and Spain provided the acute and convalescent COVID-19 samples.

Ages ranged from 18 to 89 years, with residence in 20 to 30 US areas. Assignments of participants to cohorts depended upon their own reported clinical history. In the source study's methods: Quantification of nucleated cells was approximated via reference gene primer amplification. Assay used: immunoSEQ multiplex PCR; TCRdb lists only in-frame clones, some missing. Clone size and V and J calls were adopted from that table, with D and trimming inferred from the DNA. This sample has roughly 290,000 clones, with roughly nine tenths found just once. V shed 5 bases, J shed 2 bases, and the junction held 9 bases outside the gene matches. This CDR3 comprises 14 residues. The V gene's germline CDR1 is GTSNPN and CDR2 SVGIG (reference sequence).

The material sequenced was PBMCs or T cells enriched from blood (not recorded which). The chain uses TRBV30 and TRBJ2-7; 7 nucleotides line up with TRBD1. This sequence was found in a woman in her thirties or forties who had recovered from COVID-19. The CDR3 sequence is CAWGTGEPPYEQYF. CDR3 coding DNA: TGTGCCTGGGGAACAGGGGAACCCCCCTACGAGCAGTACTTC.